This T cell receptor (beta chain) comes out of a study of Ad26.COV2.S vaccination and SARS-CoV-2 variants. Study context: Trial arm assignment for the donor was COV1001 Ad26.COV2.S.

The germline V and J ends were trimmed by 5 bases and 0 bases, with 10 bases remaining between them. Per germline, CDR1 SGHVS and CDR2 FQNEAQ. The CDR3 has 15 residues. Of note for this clone: Its antigen is as yet unknown.

This table comes from immunoSEQ multiplex PCR, and its TCRdb copy is limited to in-frame clones, with some not included. This sample has about 680,000 clones, with around 90% found just once. Study-wide results and caveats: The TCR-based breadth and depth measures might underestimate overall T cell responses.

Documented treatment: 15 to 20 received Ad26.COV2.S at low or high dose, single or two shots; 5 received placebo; per-sample allocation not given. The study sampled participants on day 63 after the first vaccine or placebo injection. The sample in question was peripheral blood, obtained in a trial of Ad26.COV2.S vaccine versus placebo. The gene calls are TRBV7-8 and TRBJ1-4; D is ambiguous. This TCR was recovered from a person aged 18 to 65 who received the Ad26.COV2.S COVID-19 vaccine or a placebo. The CDR3 region has the DNA TGTGCCAGCAGCCCATACCTTGCAACTAATGAAAAACTGTTTTTT. Translation: CASSPYLATNEKLFF.